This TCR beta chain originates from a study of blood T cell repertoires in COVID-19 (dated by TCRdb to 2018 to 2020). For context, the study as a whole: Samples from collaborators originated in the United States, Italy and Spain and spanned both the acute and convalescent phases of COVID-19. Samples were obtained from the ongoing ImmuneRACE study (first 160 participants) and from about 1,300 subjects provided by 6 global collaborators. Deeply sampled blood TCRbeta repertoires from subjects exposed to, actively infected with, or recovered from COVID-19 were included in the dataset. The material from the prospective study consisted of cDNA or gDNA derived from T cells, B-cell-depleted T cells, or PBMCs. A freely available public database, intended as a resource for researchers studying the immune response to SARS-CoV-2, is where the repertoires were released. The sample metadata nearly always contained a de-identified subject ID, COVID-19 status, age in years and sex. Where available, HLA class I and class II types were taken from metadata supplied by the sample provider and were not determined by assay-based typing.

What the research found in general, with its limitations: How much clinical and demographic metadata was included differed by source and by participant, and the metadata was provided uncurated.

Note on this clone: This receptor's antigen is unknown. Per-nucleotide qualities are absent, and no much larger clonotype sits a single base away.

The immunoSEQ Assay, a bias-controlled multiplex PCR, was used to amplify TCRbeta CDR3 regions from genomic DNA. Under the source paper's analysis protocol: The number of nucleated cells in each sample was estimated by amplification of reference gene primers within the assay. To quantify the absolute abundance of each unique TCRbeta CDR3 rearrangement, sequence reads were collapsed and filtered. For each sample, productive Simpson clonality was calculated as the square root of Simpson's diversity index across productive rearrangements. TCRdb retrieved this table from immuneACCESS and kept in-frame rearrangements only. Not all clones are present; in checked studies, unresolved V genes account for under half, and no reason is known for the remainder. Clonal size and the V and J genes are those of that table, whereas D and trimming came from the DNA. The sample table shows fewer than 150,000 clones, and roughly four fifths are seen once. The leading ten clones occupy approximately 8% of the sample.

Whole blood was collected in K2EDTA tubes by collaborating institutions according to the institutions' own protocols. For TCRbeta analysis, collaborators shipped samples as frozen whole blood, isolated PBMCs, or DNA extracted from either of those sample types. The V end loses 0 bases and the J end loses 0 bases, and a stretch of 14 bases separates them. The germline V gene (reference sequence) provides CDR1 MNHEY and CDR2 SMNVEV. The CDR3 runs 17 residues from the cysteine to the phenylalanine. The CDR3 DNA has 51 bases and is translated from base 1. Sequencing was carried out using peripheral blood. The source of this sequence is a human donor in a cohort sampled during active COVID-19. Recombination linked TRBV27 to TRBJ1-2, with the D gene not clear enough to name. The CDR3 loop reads CASSLSPWVGTNYGYTF. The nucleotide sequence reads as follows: TGTGCCAGCAGTTTATCCCCCTGGGTCGGGACTAACTATGGCTACACCTTC.